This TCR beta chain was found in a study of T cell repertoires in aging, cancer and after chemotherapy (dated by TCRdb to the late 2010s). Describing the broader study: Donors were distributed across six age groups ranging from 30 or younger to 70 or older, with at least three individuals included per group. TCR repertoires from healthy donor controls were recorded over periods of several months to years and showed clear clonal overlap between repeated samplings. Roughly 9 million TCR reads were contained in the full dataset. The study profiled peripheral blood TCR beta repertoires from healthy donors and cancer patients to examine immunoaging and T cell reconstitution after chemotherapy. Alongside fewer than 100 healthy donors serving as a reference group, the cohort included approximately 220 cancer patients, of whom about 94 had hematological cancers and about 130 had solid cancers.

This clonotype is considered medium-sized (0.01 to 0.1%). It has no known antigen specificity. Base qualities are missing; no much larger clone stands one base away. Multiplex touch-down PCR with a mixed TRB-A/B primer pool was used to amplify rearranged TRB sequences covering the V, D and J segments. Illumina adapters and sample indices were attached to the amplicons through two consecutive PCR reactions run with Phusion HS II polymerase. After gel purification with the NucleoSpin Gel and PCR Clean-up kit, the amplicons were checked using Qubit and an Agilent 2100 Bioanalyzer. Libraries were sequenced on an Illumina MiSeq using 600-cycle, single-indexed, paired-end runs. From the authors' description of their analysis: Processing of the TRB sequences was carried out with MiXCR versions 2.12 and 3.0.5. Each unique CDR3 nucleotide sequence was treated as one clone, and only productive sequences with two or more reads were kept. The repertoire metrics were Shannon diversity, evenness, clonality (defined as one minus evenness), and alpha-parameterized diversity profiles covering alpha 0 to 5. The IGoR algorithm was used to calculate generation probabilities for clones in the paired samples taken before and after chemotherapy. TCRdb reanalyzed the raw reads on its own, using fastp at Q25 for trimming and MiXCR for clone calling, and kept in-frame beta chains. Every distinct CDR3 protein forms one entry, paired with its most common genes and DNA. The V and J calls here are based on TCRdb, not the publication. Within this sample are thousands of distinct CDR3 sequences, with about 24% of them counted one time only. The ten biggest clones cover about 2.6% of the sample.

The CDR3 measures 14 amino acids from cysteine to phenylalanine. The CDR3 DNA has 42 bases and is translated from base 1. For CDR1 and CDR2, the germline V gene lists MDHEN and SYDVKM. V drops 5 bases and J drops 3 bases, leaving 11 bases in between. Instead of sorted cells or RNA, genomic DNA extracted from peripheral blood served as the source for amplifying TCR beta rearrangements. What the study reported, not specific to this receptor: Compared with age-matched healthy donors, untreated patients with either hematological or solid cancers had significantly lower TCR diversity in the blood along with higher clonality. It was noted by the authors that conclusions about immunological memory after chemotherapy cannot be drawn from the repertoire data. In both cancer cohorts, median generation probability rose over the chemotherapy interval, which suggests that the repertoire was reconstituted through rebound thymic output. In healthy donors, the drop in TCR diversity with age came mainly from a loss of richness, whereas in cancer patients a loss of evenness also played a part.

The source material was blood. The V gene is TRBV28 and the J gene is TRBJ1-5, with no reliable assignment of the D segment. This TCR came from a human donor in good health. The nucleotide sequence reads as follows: TGTGCCAGCAGTGATTGGGGTAACAATCAGCCCCAGCATTTT. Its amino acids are CASSDWGNNQPQHF.